The clone carrying this TCR beta chain was recorded a few times. Antigen unknown. They built TCR cDNA with 5'RACE template switching, a step that put in a universal primer site and UMIs. TCRdb itself ran the 5' RACE reads through MiXCR, one entry per CDR3 protein. The data hold some 320,000 distinct CDR3 sequences, with 8.7% observed a single time. This specimen belongs to a study of T cells after yellow fever vaccination. General study points: A large majority of primary-vaccination clones showed up again after the booster (96% CD4, approximately 90% CD8).

J lost 0 bases, V lost 4 bases, and 3 bases had no gene match. The CDR3 totals 14 residues. CDR1 SGHRS and CDR2 YFSETQ come from the germline V gene. The TCR was taken from a man between 18 and 29 years old who received the YFV17D yellow fever vaccine. The rearrangement joins TRBV5-1 to TRBJ1-1; 7 bases fit TRBD1. The sequencing here drew on CD4+ T cells sorted from PBMCs, taken 5 days after the yellow fever booster vaccination. Here the CDR3 DNA reads TGCGCCAGCAGCACAGACAGGGTGAACACTGAAGCTTTCTTT. It codes for CASSTDRVNTEAFF.